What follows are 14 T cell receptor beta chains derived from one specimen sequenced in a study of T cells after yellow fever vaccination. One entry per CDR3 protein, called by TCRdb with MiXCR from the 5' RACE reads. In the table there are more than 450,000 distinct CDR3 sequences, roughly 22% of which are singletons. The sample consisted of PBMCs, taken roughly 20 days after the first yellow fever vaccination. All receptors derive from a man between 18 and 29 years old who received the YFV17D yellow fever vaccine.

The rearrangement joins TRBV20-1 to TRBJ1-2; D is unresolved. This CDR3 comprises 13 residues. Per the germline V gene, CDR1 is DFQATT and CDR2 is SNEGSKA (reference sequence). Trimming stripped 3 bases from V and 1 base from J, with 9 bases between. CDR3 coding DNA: TGCAGTGCTAGTGAGGGCGGTAACTATGGCTACACCTTC. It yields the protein CSASEGGNYGYTF.

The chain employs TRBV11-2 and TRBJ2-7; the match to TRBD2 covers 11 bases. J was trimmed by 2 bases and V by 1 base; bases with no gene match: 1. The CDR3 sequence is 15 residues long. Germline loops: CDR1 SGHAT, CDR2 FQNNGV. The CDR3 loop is CASSLGSGGAYEQYF. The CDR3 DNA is TGTGCCAGCAGCTTAGGTAGCGGGGGGGCCTACGAGCAGTACTTC.

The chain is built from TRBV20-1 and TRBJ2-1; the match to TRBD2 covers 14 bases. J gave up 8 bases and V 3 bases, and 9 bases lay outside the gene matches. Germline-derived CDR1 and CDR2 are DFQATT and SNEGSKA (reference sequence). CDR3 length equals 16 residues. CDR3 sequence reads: CSASPTSGGVLYEQFF. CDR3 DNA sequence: TGCAGTGCTAGTCCGACTAGCGGGGGGGTTTTGTATGAGCAGTTCTTC.

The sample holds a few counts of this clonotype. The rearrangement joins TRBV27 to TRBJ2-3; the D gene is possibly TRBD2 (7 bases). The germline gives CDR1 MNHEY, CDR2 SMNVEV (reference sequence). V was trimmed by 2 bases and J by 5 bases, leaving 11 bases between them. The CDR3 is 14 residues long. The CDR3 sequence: CASSLRGAGDTQYF. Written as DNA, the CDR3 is TGTGCCAGCAGTTTACGGGGGGCGGGAGATACGCAGTATTTT.

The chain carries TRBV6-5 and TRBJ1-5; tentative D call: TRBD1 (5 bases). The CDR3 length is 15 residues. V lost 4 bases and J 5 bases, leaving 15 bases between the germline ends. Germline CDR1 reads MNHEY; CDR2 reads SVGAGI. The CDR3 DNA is TGTGCCAGCAGTTCGACCGGGACCTCCCATCAGCCCCAGCATTTT. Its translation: CASSSTGTSHQPQHF.

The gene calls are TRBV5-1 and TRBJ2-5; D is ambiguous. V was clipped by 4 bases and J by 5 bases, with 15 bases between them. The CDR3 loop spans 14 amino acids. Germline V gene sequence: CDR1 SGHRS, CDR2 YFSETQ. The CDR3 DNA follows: TGCGCCAGCAGCCCGCAGGCGGCCGTGGAGACCCAGTACTTC. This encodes CASSPQAAVETQYF.

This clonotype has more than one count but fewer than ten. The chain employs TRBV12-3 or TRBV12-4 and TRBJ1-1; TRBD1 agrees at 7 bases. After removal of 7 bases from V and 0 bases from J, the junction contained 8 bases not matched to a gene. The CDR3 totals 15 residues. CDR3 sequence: CASTTGGTVNTEAFF. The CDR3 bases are TGTGCCAGCACCACCGGTGGGACAGTGAACACTGAAGCTTTCTTT.

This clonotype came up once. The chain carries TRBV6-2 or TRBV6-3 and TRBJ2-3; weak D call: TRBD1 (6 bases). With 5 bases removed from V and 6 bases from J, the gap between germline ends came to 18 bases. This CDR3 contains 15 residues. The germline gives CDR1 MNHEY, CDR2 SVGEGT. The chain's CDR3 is CASSGTSSTVDTQYF. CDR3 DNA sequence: TGTGCCAGCAGTGGGACAAGCAGTACGGTCGATACGCAGTATTTT.

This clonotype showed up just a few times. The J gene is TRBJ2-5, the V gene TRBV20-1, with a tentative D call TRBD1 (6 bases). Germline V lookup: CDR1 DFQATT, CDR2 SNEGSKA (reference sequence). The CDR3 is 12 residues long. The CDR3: CSAQGQQETQYF. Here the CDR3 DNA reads TGCAGCGCCCAGGGGCAACAAGAGACCCAGTACTTC.

The CDR3 bases are TGTGCCAGCAGTTATGACAGGGGGAAGGCCTATAATTCACCCCTCCACTTT. This encodes CASSYDRGKAYNSPLHF. The chain carries TRBV6-5 and TRBJ1-6; 9 positions match TRBD1. The CDR3 covers 17 residues. The germline CDR1 and CDR2 sequences are MNHEY and SVGAGI. V shed 3 bases and J 2 bases; nucleotides not matched to a gene: 5.

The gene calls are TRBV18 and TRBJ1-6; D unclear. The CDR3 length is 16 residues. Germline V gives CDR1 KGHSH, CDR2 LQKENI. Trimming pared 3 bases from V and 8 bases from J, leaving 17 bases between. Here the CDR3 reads CASSPIGPGMDSPLHF. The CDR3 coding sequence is TGTGCCAGCTCACCTATAGGGCCGGGAATGGATTCACCCCTCCACTTT.

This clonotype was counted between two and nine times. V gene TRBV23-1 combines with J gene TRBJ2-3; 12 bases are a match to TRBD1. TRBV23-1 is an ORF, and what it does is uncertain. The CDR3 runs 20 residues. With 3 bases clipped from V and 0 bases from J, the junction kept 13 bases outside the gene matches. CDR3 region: CASSQPTGTGGVESTDTQYF. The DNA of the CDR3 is TGCGCCAGCAGTCAGCCGACCGGGACAGGGGGCGTGGAGAGCACAGATACGCAGTATTTT.

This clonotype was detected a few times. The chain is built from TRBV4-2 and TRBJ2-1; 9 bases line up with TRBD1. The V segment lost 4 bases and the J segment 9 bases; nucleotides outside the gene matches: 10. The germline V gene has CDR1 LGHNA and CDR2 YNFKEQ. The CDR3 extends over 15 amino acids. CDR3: CASSPGQGKFGEQFF. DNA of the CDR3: TGTGCCAGCAGCCCCGGACAGGGGAAATTCGGTGAGCAGTTCTTC.

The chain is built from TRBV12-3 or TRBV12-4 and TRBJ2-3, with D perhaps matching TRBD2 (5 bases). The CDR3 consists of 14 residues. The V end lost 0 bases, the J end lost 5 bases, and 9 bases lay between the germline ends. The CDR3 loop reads CASSLAGGRDTQYF. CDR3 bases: TGTGCCAGCAGTTTAGCCGGCGGGCGAGATACGCAGTATTTT.